The sequence of this T cell receptor (beta chain) was determined in a study of shared clonotypes between healthy human individuals. Study-wide background: The plates for each donor numbered three CD4 naive, three CD4 memory, two CD8 naive and one CD8 memory. Points from the study as a whole: It was expected that sequencing depth would affect clonotype sharing among donors. Rarefaction indicated that sorted-subset sequencing remained incomplete although depth was large.

Profiling relied on immunoSEQ multiplex PCR, and the TCRdb table lists in-frame clones only, not all of them. The sample has more than 2,000,000 clones; 90% to 95% are singletons. Comment on this clone: Its specificity is unknown.

V was shortened by 0 bases and J by 4 bases, with 18 bases between the two germline ends. The germline gives CDR1 SGHTA, CDR2 FQGNSA. The CDR3 has 17 amino acids. V and J are TRBV7-2 and TRBJ2-5; D possibly corresponds to TRBD2 (6 bases). The receptor comes from a man between 18 and 35 years old in good health. Some clones in this sample may be carry-over from other donors' samples. The sample taken for sequencing was naive CD4+ T cells from PBMCs. Described subset: CD45RA+ positively selected. The CDR3, as DNA: TGTGCCAGCAGCTTAGCCCTTCTAGCGATTATCGGAGAGACCCAGTACTTC. Translating gives CASSLALLAIIGETQYF.